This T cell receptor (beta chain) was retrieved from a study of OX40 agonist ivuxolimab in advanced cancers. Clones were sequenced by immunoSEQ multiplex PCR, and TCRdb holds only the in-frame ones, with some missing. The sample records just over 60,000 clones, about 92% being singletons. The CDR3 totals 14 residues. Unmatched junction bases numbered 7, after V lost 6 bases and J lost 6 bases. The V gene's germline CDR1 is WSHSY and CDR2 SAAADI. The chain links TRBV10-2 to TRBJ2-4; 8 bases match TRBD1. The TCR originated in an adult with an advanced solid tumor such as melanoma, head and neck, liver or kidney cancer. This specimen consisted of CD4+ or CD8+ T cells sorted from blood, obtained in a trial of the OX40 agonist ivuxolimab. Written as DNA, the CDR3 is TGCGCCAGCAGCGTTGGGACAGGATCAAACATTCAGTACTTC. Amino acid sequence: CASSVGTGSNIQYF.